This T cell receptor (beta chain) was obtained from a study of blood T cells in healthy people across ages. Primers used in a second PCR of roughly 7 to 11 cycles were a sample-barcoded 5' primer and a J-beta primer mix. Each CDR3 protein gets one entry after TCRdb re-called the 5' RACE reads with MiXCR. The data contain over 1,500,000 distinct CDR3 sequences, roughly 50% of them singletons. V lost 2 bases and J 2 bases, leaving 7 bases between the germline ends. Germline V gives CDR1 DFQATT, CDR2 SNEGSKA (reference sequence). This CDR3 comprises 13 residues. Regarding this clonotype: Antigen specificity is unknown.

Findings and caveats of the study: Both naive CD4+ cell counts and diversity were greater in long-lived donors than in aged donors. There was a strong correlation between TCR beta diversity and naive T cell percentage. Possibly confounding the expanded clonotype changes was the fact that donor CMV status was unknown.

The TCR originated in a woman between 35 and 50 years old in good health. The chain is built from TRBV20-1 and TRBJ2-1; D remains unclear. The specimen sequenced was blood. The CDR3 DNA reads TGCAGTGCTAGAAAGAGCACCTACAATGAGCAGTTCTTC. Translating gives CSARKSTYNEQFF.